The clone carrying this T cell receptor beta chain has a count of ten or more. Its antigen is undetermined. CDR3 length: 14 amino acids. Trimming cost V 8 bases and J 2 bases, with 16 bases left between them. cDNA libraries for TCR alpha and TCR beta, carrying sample barcodes and UMIs, came from 5'RACE with constant-segment primers. Each CDR3 protein gets one entry after TCRdb re-called the 5' RACE reads with MiXCR. The sample lists 300,000 to 350,000 distinct CDR3 sequences; approximately 14% were seen once. The sample is drawn from a study of T-cell memory formation after mild COVID-19. General study points: Cross-reactive memory apparently joined, as some responding clones appeared in pre-infection memory. Among CD4+ contracting clones, most were CM and EM, and CD8+ ones EMRA. Clones that contracted from day 15 to 85 had balanced CD4/CD8; later expanders were CD4+ biased.

The receptor was derived from a man aged 18 to 35 who had mild COVID-19 (a few samples of this study predate the infection). Cell type and time point are not known. The sample was PBMCs or a T cell subset sorted from them (not recorded which). The chain employs TRBV12-3 or TRBV12-4 and TRBJ2-7; D perhaps matches TRBD1 (6 bases). The CDR3 region has the DNA TGTGCCAGCTCCCAACAACAGGGAGCCTACGAGCAGTACTTC. Its protein product is CASSQQQGAYEQYF.